This entry lists 2 T cell receptor beta chains sequenced from one sample in a study of T cell responses to AZD1222 COVID-19 vaccine. Method: immunoSEQ multiplex PCR; TCRdb's copy keeps in-frame clones and lacks some. The sample comprises around 250,000 clones, approximately 95% of which are singletons, and 0.55% rests with the top ten. The sequencing used peripheral blood, collected on day 0 of AZD1222 vaccination. These receptors were collected from an adult in good health.

The chain links TRBV28 to TRBJ2-7; D might be TRBD2 (5 bases). The V end was cut by 11 bases, the J end by 3 bases, with 17 bases between. Germline CDR1 is MDHEN and CDR2 is SYDVKM. The length of the CDR3 is 13 residues. CDR3 sequence (DNA): TGTGCCTGCCACCGGGCTAGCAACTACGAGCAGTACTTC. Its protein product is CACHRASNYEQYF.

The chain couples TRBV24-1 to TRBJ2-3; 7 bases map to TRBD2. Germline V lookup: CDR1 KGHDR, CDR2 SFDVKD. Trimming at V came to 5 bases and at J to 6 bases, leaving 7 bases not matched to a gene. This CDR3 is built from 14 residues. The CDR3 nucleotides read TGTGCCACCAGTGGGGCGGGAGCAGCGGATACGCAGTATTTT. Its translation: CATSGAGAADTQYF.